This T cell receptor beta chain was identified in a study of T-cell memory formation after mild COVID-19. This clonotype occurred a few times. TCRdb independently ran MiXCR on the 5' RACE reads; one entry per CDR3 protein. The sample shows about 400,000 distinct CDR3 sequences, about 22% of them seen only once. Trimming removed 3 bases at V and 5 bases at J, with 10 bases between. Germline CDR1 reads LGHDT; CDR2 reads YNNKEL (reference sequence). The CDR3 spans 13 residues. The specimen sequenced was PBMCs or a T cell subset sorted from them (not recorded which). The TCR comes from an adult woman who had mild COVID-19 (a few samples of this study predate the infection). Cell type and time point are not known. The chain uses TRBV3-1 and TRBJ2-5, with D tentatively TRBD1 or TRBD2 (5 bases each). The CDR3 loop is CASSHGTRETQYF. The CDR3 DNA sequence: TGTGCCAGCAGCCACGGGACGAGGGAGACCCAGTACTTC.